The 20 T cell receptor beta chains listed next were all sequenced from one sample in a study of vaccination effects on CD4 cells after COVID-19. When ten to eleven days of culture had elapsed, CD4+ T cells were isolated. Every participant took two doses of the BNT162b2 or mRNA-1273 vaccine. These receptors are not linked to any known antigen. Clones were read by immunoSEQ multiplex PCR, and TCRdb kept only the in-frame ones, dropping some. Here the sample spans about 73,000 clones, 73% being singletons. Sequences were derived from CD4+ T cells from PBMCs cultured without peptide, sampled after COVID-19 vaccination. Receptor source: a human donor who received a COVID-19 vaccine.

This clone is a singleton in its sample. V is TRBV11-3 and J is TRBJ1-2; 7 bases are shared with TRBD1. CDR1 is SGHNT, CDR2 YENEEA, per germline. The CDR3 runs 13 residues. The trim removed 5 bases at V and 6 bases at J, leaving 6 bases unmatched. CDR3 residues: CASSPGTANGYTF. In DNA form, the CDR3 reads TGTGCCAGCAGCCCGGGGACAGCGAATGGCTACACCTTC.

This chain uses TRBV6-5 with TRBJ1-1; tentatively, D is TRBD1 (5 bases). This CDR3 is 13 amino acids long. The ends were cut back, 6 bases at V and 6 bases at J, with 14 bases in the middle. Germline V CDR1 and CDR2: MNHEY, SVGAGI. CDR3 DNA sequence: TGTGCCAGCAGCCGGGACTTACAAGCTGAAGCTTTCTTT. Amino acid sequence: CASSRDLQAEAFF.

This chain connects TRBV29-1 to TRBJ2-1; 7 bases line up with TRBD1. The CDR3 has 15 residues. Losses at the gene ends were 4 bases for V and 1 base for J; bases not matched to a gene: 7. CDR1 is SQVTM, CDR2 ANQGSEA, per germline. Here the CDR3 reads CSVGGPQGSYNEQFF. The CDR3 DNA is TGCAGCGTTGGTGGCCCACAGGGGTCCTACAATGAGCAGTTCTTC.

This rearrangement joins TRBV6-5 to TRBJ1-2; TRBD1 might be the D (6 bases). V lost 5 bases and J 7 bases, leaving 17 bases between the germline ends. This CDR3 spans 14 amino acids. The germline CDR1 and CDR2 sequences are MNHEY and SVGAGI. CDR3 coding DNA: TGTGCCAGCAGTCTCCCGGGGGGGGCAGGTGGCTACACCTTC. The encoded protein is CASSLPGGAGGYTF.

This rearrangement joins TRBV5-6 to TRBJ2-7; the D is unclear. CDR1 and CDR2 (germline): SGHDT, YYEEEE. V lost 4 bases and J 1 base, leaving 12 bases between the germline ends. This CDR3 is 14 amino acids long. The CDR3 here is CASSVWWGSYEQYV. In DNA form, the CDR3 reads TGTGCCAGCAGCGTGTGGTGGGGATCCTACGAGCAGTACGTC.

J is TRBJ2-7 and V is TRBV27; TRBD1 is a possible D gene (7 bases). This CDR3 contains 14 residues. The V and J ends lost 5 bases and 3 bases respectively, with 14 bases between them. Germline V gene data show CDR1 as MNHEY and CDR2 as SMNVEV (reference sequence). Here the CDR3 reads CASSPRGTDYEQYV. The CDR3 nucleotides are TGTGCCAGCAGTCCCCGCGGGACAGACTACGAGCAGTACGTC.

This sequence joins TRBV20-1 and TRBJ1-6; the D gene is possibly TRBD1 (5 bases). V shed 3 bases and J shed 0 bases, with 9 bases lying between them. Germline V gene data show CDR1 as DFQATT and CDR2 as SNEGSKA (reference sequence). CDR3 length: 15 residues. The CDR3 loop is CSASQGSSYNSPLHF. The CDR3 bases are TGCAGTGCTAGTCAGGGCAGCTCCTATAATTCACCCCTCCACTTT.

The chain is built from TRBV13 and TRBJ1-6, with D maybe TRBD1 (6 bases). Germline lookup yields CDR1 PRHDT and CDR2 FYEKMQ (reference sequence). Trimming removed 3 bases at V and 0 bases at J, with 18 bases between. The CDR3 contains 19 residues. CDR3 nucleotide sequence: TGTGCCAGCAGCTTGCCCACTAGGGGCAGGGGCTCCTATAATTCACCCCTCCACTTT. Translation gives CASSLPTRGRGSYNSPLHF.

The chain joins TRBV6-1 to TRBJ2-5, with no clear D. V shed 1 base and J shed 4 bases, with 16 bases lying between them. The CDR3 loop spans 16 amino acids. Germline V gene data show CDR1 as MNHNS and CDR2 as SASEGT. Here the CDR3 reads CASSEVVQPGRETQYF. The CDR3 region has the DNA TGTGCCAGCAGTGAAGTAGTACAGCCGGGTAGAGAGACCCAGTACTTC.

V and J are TRBV5-1 and TRBJ1-5; the D is unclear. Germline V CDR1 and CDR2: SGHRS, YFSETQ. Deletions cut 4 bases from V and 5 bases from J, with 10 bases between. The CDR3 contains 13 residues. CDR3 nucleotide sequence: TGCGCCAGCAGCCAAGACACCGATCAGCCCCAGCATTTT. Its protein is CASSQDTDQPQHF.

This clone showed up just a few times. The chain carries TRBV5-5 and TRBJ1-5; no reliable D call. Germline V gene data show CDR1 as SGHKS and CDR2 as YYEKEE (reference sequence). CDR3 size: 14 residues. Trimming removed 0 bases at V and 5 bases at J, with 9 bases between. The CDR3 here is CASSLEQNYQPQHF. Written as DNA, the CDR3 is TGTGCCAGCAGCTTGGAACAGAATTATCAGCCCCAGCATTTT.

In this sample, this clone turned up once. The rearrangement joins TRBV14 to TRBJ2-2; perhaps TRBD1 as D (6 bases). Germline loops: CDR1 SGHDN, CDR2 FVKESK. The CDR3 runs to 14 residues. Trimming took 10 bases from V and 0 from J, leaving 12 bases between them. CDR3 DNA sequence: TGTGCCACAGGACAGTACGCGAACACCGGGGAGCTGTTTTTT. Translated, it gives CATGQYANTGELFF.

J is TRBJ2-2 and V is TRBV5-4; possibly TRBD2 for D (7 bases). Germline CDR1 is SGHNT and CDR2 is YYREEE (reference sequence). Between the trimmed V and J ends, which lost 0 bases and 0 bases, there was a span of 15 bases. CDR3 length: 18 amino acids. CDR3 in DNA: TGTGCCAGCAGCTTGGCGGGGGGCTCCGTGGCGAACACCGGGGAGCTGTTTTTT. It codes for CASSLAGGSVANTGELFF.

The count of this clone is one. The rearrangement joins TRBV27 to TRBJ2-3; 11 bases match TRBD1. CDR1 and CDR2 (germline): MNHEY, SMNVEV (reference sequence). CDR3 length: 16 residues. V was pared by 7 bases and J by 4 bases, with 10 bases of the junction left unmatched. CDR3 in DNA: TGTGCCAGCACCTTAAGGCCGGGACAGGGGGCAGATACGCAGTATTTT. The encoded protein is CASTLRPGQGADTQYF.

The chain has TRBV5-5 and TRBJ2-7; the D call may be TRBD1 or TRBD2 (6 bases each). CDR3 length: 15 residues. The germline CDR1 and CDR2 sequences are SGHKS and YYEKEE (reference sequence). Trimming removed 0 bases from V and 2 bases from J, with 12 bases in between. CDR3 coding DNA: TGTGCCAGCAGCTTGGGCGGGACACCTACCTACGAGCAGTACGTC. Translating gives CASSLGGTPTYEQYV.

The chain joins TRBV6-1 to TRBJ1-5, with D maybe TRBD1 (6 bases). V was cut by 0 bases and J by 6 bases, with 12 bases left in between. Germline CDR1 reads MNHNS; CDR2 reads SASEGT. The CDR3 contains 15 residues. CDR3 sequence: CASSEAGAMGQPQHF. DNA of the CDR3: TGTGCCAGCAGTGAAGCGGGGGCGATGGGTCAGCCCCAGCATTTT.

The chain couples TRBV20-1 to TRBJ2-3; 8 bases fit TRBD1. The CDR3 contains 15 residues. CDR1 and CDR2 (germline): DFQATT, SNEGSKA (reference sequence). The V gene end was trimmed by 3 bases and the J gene end by 1 base; junction bases not matched to a gene: 6. CDR3 sequence (DNA): TGCAGTGCTAGTAATCCGGGACAGGGCACAGATACGCAGTATTTT. Its protein is CSASNPGQGTDTQYF.

The CDR3 is CASGGQRGYTF. In DNA form, the CDR3 reads TGCGCCAGCGGGGGACAGCGAGGCTACACCTTC. The chain employs TRBV5-1 and TRBJ1-2, with 7 nucleotides matching TRBD1. The CDR3 length is 11 residues. Germline CDR1 SGHRS, CDR2 YFSETQ. V trimming: 7 bases; J trimming: 8 bases; junction bases outside the gene matches: 5.

The chain employs TRBV4-1 and TRBJ1-5; D is perhaps TRBD1 (5 bases). The CDR3 extends over 15 amino acids. Trimming removed 1 base at V and 7 bases at J, with 14 bases between. Germline loops: CDR1 MGHRA, CDR2 YSYEKL. The CDR3 reads CASSQGMQGGQPQHF. DNA of the CDR3: TGCGCCAGCAGCCAAGGGATGCAGGGCGGGCAGCCCCAGCATTTT.

This chain links TRBV12-5 with TRBJ1-3, with D perhaps matching TRBD1 (5 bases). Trimming removed 0 bases from V and 4 bases from J, with 13 bases in between. The CDR3 spans 16 residues. Looked up from germline, CDR1 is LGHNT and CDR2 is FRNRAP. The CDR3 here is CASGLVSGTTGNTIYF. The CDR3 coding sequence is TGTGCTAGTGGTTTGGTCTCCGGGACTACAGGAAACACCATATATTTT.